The clone carrying this T cell receptor (beta chain) showed up many times. What it binds is unknown. These data originate in a study of T cell repertoires in cytomegalovirus infection. In the study overall: Well-studied HLA-B-restricted CMV epitopes were used in the study alongside recently identified HLA-C-restricted ones. Both CMV infection and a matching HLA type were indicated by public TCR beta signatures. Whole-study findings and limits: HLA-C-restricted CMV clonotypes gave the most frequent clonotype in two of eight donors. There were carriers of CMV plus the relevant HLA, and cumulative public TCR beta family frequency identified them.

One entry per CDR3 protein results from TCRdb running MiXCR on the reads. Among approximately 990,000 distinct CDR3 sequences listed, less than 40% were seen once. The CDR3 consists of 16 residues. Trimming cost V 4 bases and J 3 bases, with 18 bases left between them. Germline V lookup: CDR1 SGHVS, CDR2 FNYEAQ. This sequence was found in a human donor in good health (CMV status not recorded). Some clones in this sample may be carry-over from other donors' samples. This chain connects TRBV7-6 to TRBJ1-1; D gene ambiguous. This specimen was cultured CD8+ T cells from PBMCs, taken from culture after CMV antigen stimulation. The DNA for the CDR3 is TGTGCCAGCAGCTACCGGGCCCACCTGCCCCACACTGAAGCTTTCTTT. It translates to CASSYRAHLPHTEAFF.